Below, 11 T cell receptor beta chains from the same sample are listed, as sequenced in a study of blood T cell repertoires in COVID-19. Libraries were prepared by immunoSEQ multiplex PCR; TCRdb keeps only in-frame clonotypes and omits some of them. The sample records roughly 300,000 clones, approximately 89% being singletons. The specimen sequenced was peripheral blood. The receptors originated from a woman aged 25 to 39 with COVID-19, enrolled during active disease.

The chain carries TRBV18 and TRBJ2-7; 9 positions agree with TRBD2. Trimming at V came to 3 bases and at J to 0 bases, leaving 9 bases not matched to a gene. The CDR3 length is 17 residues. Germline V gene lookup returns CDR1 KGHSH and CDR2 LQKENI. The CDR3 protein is CASSPTPSGALSYEQYF. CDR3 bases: TGTGCCAGCTCACCCACTCCTAGCGGGGCCCTCTCCTACGAGCAGTACTTC.

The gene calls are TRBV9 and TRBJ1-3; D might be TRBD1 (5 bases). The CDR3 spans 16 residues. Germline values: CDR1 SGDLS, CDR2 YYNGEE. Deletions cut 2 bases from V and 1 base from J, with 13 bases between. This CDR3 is CASSVSGGYSGNTIYF. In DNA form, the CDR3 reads TGTGCCAGCAGCGTCTCCGGGGGATATTCTGGAAACACCATATATTTT.

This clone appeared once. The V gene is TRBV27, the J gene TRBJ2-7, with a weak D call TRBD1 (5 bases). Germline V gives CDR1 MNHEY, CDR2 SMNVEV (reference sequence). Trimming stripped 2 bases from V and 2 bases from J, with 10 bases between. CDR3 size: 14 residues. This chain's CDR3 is CASSLGAGPYEQYF. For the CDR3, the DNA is TGTGCCAGCAGTTTAGGGGCAGGGCCCTACGAGCAGTACTTC.

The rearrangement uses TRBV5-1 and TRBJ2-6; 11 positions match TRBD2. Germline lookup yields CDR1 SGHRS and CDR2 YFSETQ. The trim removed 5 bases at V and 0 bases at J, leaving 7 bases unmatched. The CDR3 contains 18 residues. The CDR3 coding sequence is TGCGCCAGCAGTACCCTAGCGGGGGGATTCTCTGGGGCCAACGTCCTGACTTTC. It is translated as CASSTLAGGFSGANVLTF.

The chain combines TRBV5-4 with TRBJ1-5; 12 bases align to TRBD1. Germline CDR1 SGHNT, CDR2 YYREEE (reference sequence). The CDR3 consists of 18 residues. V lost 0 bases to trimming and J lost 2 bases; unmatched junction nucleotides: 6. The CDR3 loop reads CASSLGDRGPDGNQPQHF. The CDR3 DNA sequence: TGTGCCAGCAGCTTGGGGGACAGGGGGCCGGACGGCAATCAGCCCCAGCATTTT.

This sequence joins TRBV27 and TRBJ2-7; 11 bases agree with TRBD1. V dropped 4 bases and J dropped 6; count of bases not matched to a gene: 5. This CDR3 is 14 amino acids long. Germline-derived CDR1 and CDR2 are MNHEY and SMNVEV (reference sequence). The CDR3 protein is CASSYAGTGGEQYF. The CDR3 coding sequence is TGTGCCAGCAGTTACGCCGGGACAGGGGGCGAGCAGTACTTC.

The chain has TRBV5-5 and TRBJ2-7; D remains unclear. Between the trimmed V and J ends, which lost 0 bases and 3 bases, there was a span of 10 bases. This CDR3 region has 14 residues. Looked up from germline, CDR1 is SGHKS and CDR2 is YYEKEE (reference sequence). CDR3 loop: CASSLGLSIYEQYF. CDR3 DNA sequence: TGTGCCAGCAGCTTGGGACTTTCTATCTACGAGCAGTACTTC.

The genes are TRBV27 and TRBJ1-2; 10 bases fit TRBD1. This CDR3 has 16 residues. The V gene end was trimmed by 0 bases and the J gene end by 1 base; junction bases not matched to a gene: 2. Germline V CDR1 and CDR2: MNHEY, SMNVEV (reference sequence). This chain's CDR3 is CASSLSWDRGNYGYTF. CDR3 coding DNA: TGTGCCAGCAGTTTATCTTGGGACAGGGGTAACTATGGCTACACCTTC.

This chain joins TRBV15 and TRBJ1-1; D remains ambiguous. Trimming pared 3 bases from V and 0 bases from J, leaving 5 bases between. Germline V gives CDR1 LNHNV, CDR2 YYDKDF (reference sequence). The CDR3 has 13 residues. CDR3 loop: CATSRRMNTEAFF. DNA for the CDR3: TGTGCCACCAGCAGGAGGATGAACACTGAAGCTTTCTTT.

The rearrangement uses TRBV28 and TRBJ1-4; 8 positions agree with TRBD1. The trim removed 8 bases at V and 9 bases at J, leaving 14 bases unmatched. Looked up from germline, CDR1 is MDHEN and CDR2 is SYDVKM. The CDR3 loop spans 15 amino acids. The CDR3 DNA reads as TGTGCCAGCGGGAAACAGGGGGATGGGGGAAAAAAACTGTTTTTT. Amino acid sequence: CASGKQGDGGKKLFF.

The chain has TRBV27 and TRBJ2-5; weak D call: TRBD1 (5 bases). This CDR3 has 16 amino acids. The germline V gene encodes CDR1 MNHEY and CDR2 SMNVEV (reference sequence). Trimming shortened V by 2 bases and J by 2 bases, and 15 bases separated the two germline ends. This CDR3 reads CASSLNAPPGQETQYF. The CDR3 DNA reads TGTGCCAGCAGTTTAAATGCACCGCCAGGGCAAGAGACCCAGTACTTC.